The entry below describes one T cell receptor beta chain. Its antigen remains unidentified. At one end the junction does not follow the germline gene, possibly because of a read error. This entry comes from a study of blood T cells in healthy people across ages. Per germline, CDR1 SEHNR and CDR2 FQNEAQ (reference sequence). This CDR3 spans 14 amino acids. Findings and caveats of the study: Naive T cell percentage showed a strong correlation with the diversity of TCR beta. Per million T cells, TCR beta diversity dropped about linearly as age rose.

For the second PCR, which ran for roughly 7 to 11 cycles, a sample-barcoded 5' primer and a J-beta primer mix were used. Each CDR3 protein gets one entry after TCRdb re-called the 5' RACE reads with MiXCR. This sample has around 520,000 distinct CDR3 sequences, with roughly a quarter found just once. Separately, the same data were catalogued under a study of T cells of mothers and their children.

The sequencing input was blood. The sequence was obtained from a boy aged 2 to 10 in good health. The chain uses TRBV7-9 and TRBJ2-1; 11 bases agree with TRBD2. CDR3 sequence (DNA): TGTGCCAGCAGCGTAGCGGGGGGGCAAGAGACCCAGTGCTTC. Its translation is CASSVAGGQETQCF.